This T cell receptor (beta chain) originates from a study of blood T cell repertoires in COVID-19. Background on the study: Sites in the United States, Italy and Spain provided acute and convalescent COVID-19 samples. The analysed material was cDNA or gDNA that came from T cells, B-cell-depleted T cells, or PBMCs.

With 3 bases clipped from V and 6 bases from J, the junction kept 9 bases outside the gene matches. Germline V CDR1 and CDR2: LNHDA, SQIVND (reference sequence). CDR3 size: 15 residues. In the original analysis: Estimation of nucleated cell counts relied on the amplification of reference gene primers. TCRdb keeps only in-frame clones here, not all; method: immunoSEQ multiplex PCR. V, J and clone size are taken as reported in that table, and D and trimming were inferred from the DNA itself. The repertoire consists of a few hundred thousand clones, with roughly four fifths occurring once and the leading ten covering about 1.2%.

Sequenced input: peripheral blood. The chain is built from TRBV19 and TRBJ2-7; TRBD1 aligns across 9 bases. This TCR was sampled from a human donor with acute or convalescent COVID-19. The donor label of this sample is uncertain. The CDR3 spells CASSITGTGTVEQYF. The CDR3 bases are TGTGCCAGTAGTATCACCGGGACAGGGACCGTCGAGCAGTACTTC.